This TCR beta chain comes out of a study of cytomegalovirus exposure and HLA in healthy donors. General study points: An analysis that came later showed most CMV-associated TCR beta chains appearing HLA-restricted.

Both 60 Vbeta primers and 13 Jbeta primers went into the PCR. This table comes from immunoSEQ multiplex PCR, and its TCRdb copy is limited to in-frame clones, with some not included. The repertoire consists of 150,000 to 180,000 clones, with 75% to 85% occurring once and the leading ten covering 7.7%. The length of the CDR3 is 13 residues. Trimming removed 8 bases at V and 3 bases at J, with 14 bases between. Germline V gene data show CDR1 as GTSNPN and CDR2 as SVGIG (reference sequence). Note on this clone: Its matching antigen is unknown.

This rearrangement joins TRBV30 to TRBJ1-3; TRBD1 is a possible D gene (6 bases). The specimen was PBMCs. The sequence was collected from a man aged 25 to 40 in good health and CMV-seropositive. CDR3 in DNA: TGTGCCCAAAACAGGGCGGTTGGAAACACCATATATTTT. Translation: CAQNRAVGNTIYF. The full variable domain, completed using reference TRBV30 and TRBJ1-3, is SQTIHQWPATLVQPVGSPLSLECTVEGTSNPNLYWYRQAAGRGLQLLFYSVGIGQISSEVPQNLSASRPQDRQFILSSKKLLLSDSGFYLCAQNRAVGNTIYFGEGSWLTVV.